This T cell receptor beta chain appears in the sequencing data of a study of T-cell reconstitution after alpha-beta-depleted transplantation in children. Unique molecular identifiers were used to barcode this TCRbeta library. MiXCR, run by TCRdb on the PCR reads, gives a single entry per CDR3 protein. Here the sample spans 600,000 to 700,000 distinct CDR3 sequences, over 15% being singletons. The length of the CDR3 is 16 residues. Trimming shortened V by 5 bases and J by 2 bases, and 17 bases separated the two germline ends. The chain recombines TRBV12-3 or TRBV12-4 with TRBJ2-3; possible D gene TRBD2, 6 bases. Material: PBMCs from the stem cell graft donor, obtained from the stem cell graft. The clonotype originates from a human donor who donated a stem cell graft to a child with acute myeloid leukemia. The DNA for the CDR3 is TGTGCCAGCAGTGGCCGCCGGGACTTTTACACAGATACGCAGTATTTT. Translating it yields CASSGRRDFYTDTQYF.